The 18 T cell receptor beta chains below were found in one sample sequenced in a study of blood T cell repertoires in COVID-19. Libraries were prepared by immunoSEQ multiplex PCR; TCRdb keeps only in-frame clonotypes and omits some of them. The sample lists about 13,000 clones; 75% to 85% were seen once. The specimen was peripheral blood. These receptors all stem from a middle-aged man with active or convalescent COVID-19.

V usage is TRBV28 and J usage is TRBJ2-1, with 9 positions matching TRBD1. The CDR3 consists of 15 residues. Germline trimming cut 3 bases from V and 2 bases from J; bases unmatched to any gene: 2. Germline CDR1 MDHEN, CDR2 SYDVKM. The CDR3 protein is CASSLDRGPYNEQFF. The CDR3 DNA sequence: TGTGCCAGCAGTTTGGACAGGGGCCCCTACAATGAGCAGTTCTTC. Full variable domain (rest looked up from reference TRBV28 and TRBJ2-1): DVKVTQSSRYLVKRTGEKVFLECVQDMDHENMFWYRQDPGLGLRLIYFSYDVKMKEKGDIPEGYSVSREKKERFSLILESASTNQTSMYLCASSLDRGPYNEQFFGPGTRLTVL.

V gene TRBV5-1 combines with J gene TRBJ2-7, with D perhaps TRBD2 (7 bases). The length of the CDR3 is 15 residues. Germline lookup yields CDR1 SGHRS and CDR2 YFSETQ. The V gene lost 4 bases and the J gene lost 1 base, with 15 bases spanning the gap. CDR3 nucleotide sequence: TGCGCCAGCAGCGAGGGGGGCGGGGGATCCTACGAGCAGTACTTC. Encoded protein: CASSEGGGGSYEQYF.

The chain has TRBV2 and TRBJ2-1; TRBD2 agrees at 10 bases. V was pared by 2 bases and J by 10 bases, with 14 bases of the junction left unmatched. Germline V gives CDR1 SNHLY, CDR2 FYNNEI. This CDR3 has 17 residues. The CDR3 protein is CASSELGTAGGLKEQFF. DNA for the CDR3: TGTGCCAGCAGTGAATTGGGAACAGCGGGGGGGCTTAAAGAGCAGTTCTTC.

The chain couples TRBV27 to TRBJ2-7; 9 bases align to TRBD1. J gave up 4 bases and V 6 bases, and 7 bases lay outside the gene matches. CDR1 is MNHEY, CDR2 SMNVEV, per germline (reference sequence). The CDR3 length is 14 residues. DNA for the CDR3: TGTGCCAGCAGCTACAGACAGGGGGTGTACGAGCAGTACTTC. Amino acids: CASSYRQGVYEQYF.

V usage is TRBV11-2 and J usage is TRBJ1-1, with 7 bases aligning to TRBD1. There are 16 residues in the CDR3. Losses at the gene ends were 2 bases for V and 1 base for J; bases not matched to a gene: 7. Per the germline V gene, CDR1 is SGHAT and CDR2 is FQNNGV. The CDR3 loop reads CASSLIRGSWNTEAFF. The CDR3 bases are TGTGCCAGCAGCTTAATCAGGGGGAGCTGGAACACTGAAGCTTTCTTT.

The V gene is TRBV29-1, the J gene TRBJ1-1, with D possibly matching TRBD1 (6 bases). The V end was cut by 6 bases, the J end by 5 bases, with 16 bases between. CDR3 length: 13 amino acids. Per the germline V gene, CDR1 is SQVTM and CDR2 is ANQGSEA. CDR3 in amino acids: CSVEDSRGTEAFF. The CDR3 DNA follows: TGCAGCGTCGAGGACAGCCGCGGAACTGAAGCTTTCTTT.

The DNA of the CDR3 is TGTGCCAGCAAAACGGGACAGGACACTGAAGCTTTCTTT. This codes for CASKTGQDTEAFF. The chain combines TRBV2 with TRBJ1-1; TRBD1 aligns across 8 bases. The V gene end was trimmed by 7 bases and the J gene end by 3 bases; junction bases not matched to a gene: 4. Germline V lookup: CDR1 SNHLY, CDR2 FYNNEI. This CDR3 spans 13 amino acids.

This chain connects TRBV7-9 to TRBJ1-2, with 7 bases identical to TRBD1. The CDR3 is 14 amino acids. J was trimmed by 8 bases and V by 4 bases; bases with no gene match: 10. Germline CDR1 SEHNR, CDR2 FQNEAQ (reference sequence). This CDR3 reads CASSSGQGEGGYTF. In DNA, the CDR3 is TGTGCCAGCAGCTCTGGTCAGGGGGAAGGGGGCTACACCTTC.

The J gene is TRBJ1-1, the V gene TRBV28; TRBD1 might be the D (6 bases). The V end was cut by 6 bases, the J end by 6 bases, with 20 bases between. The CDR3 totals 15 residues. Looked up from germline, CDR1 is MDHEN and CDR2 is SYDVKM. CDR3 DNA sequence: TGTGCCAGCAGCCTACCGACAGGTCGTAAAGCTGAAGCTTTCTTT. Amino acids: CASSLPTGRKAEAFF.

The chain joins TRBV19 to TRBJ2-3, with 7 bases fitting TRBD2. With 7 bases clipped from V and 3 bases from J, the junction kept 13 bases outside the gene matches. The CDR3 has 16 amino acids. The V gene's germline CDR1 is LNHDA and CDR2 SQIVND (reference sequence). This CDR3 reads CASTQGQRGRTDTQYF. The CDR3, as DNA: TGTGCCAGTACCCAAGGGCAGCGGGGCCGGACAGATACGCAGTATTTT.

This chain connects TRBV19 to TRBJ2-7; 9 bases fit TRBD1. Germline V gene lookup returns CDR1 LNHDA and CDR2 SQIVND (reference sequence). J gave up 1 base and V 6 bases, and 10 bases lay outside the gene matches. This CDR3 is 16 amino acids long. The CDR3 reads CASSPNGQGMSYEQYF. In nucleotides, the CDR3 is TGTGCCAGTAGCCCAAACGGACAGGGGATGTCCTACGAGCAGTACTTC. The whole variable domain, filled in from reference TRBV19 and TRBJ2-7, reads DGGITQSPKYLFRKEGQNVTLSCEQNLNHDAMYWYRQDPGQGLRLIYYSQIVNDFQKGDIAEGYSVSREKKESFPLTVTSAQKNPTAFYLCASSPNGQGMSYEQYFGPGTRLTVT.

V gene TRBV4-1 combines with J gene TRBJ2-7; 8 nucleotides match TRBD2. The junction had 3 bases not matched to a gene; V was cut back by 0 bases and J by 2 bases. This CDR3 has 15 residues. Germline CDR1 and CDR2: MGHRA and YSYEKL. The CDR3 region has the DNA TGCGCCAGCAGCCAAGAAGCGGGGGCGACCTACGAGCAGTACTTC. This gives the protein CASSQEAGATYEQYF.

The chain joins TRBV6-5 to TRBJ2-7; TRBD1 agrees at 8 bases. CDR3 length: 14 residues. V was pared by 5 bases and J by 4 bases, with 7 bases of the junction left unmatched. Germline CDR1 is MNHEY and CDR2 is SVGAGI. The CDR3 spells CASSTDRAGYEQYF. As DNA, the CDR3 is TGTGCCAGCAGTACGGACAGGGCGGGGTACGAGCAGTACTTC.

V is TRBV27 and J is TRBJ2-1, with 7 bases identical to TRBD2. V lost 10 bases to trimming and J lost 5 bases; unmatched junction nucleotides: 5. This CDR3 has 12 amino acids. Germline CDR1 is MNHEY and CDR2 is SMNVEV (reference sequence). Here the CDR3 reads CATLGGNNEQFF. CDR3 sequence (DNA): TGTGCCACGTTGGGGGGGAACAATGAGCAGTTCTTC.

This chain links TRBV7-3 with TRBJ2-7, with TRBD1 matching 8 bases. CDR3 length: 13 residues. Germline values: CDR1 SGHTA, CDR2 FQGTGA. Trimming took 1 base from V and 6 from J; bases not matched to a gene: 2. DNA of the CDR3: TGTGCCAGCAGCTTAAACACAGGGGGCGAGCAGTACTTC. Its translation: CASSLNTGGEQYF. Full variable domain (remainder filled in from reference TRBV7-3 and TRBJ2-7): GAGVSQTPSNKVTEKGKYVELRCDPISGHTALYWYRQSLGQGPEFLIYFQGTGAADDSGLPNDRFFAVRPEGSVSTLKIQRTERGDSAVYLCASSLNTGGEQYFGPGTRLTVT.

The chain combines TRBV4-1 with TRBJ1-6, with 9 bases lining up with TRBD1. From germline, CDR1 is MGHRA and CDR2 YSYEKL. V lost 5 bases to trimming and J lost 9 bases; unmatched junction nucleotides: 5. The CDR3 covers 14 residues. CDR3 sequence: CASSSGQGSSPLHF. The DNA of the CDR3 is TGCGCCAGCAGCTCTGGACAGGGGAGTTCACCCCTCCACTTT.

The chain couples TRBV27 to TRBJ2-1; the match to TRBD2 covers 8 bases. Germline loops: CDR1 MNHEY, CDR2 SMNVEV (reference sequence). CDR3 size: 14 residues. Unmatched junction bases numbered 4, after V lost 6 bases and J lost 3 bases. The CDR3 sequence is CASSAGGGYNEQFF. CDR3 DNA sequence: TGTGCCAGCAGCGCGGGGGGCGGCTACAATGAGCAGTTCTTC.

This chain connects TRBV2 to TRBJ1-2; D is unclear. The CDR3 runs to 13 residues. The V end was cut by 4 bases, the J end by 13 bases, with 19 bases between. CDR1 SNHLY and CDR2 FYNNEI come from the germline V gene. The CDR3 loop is CASSVRTLDSGTF. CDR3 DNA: TGTGCCAGCAGTGTTAGGACTTTAGATAGTGGCACCTTC.